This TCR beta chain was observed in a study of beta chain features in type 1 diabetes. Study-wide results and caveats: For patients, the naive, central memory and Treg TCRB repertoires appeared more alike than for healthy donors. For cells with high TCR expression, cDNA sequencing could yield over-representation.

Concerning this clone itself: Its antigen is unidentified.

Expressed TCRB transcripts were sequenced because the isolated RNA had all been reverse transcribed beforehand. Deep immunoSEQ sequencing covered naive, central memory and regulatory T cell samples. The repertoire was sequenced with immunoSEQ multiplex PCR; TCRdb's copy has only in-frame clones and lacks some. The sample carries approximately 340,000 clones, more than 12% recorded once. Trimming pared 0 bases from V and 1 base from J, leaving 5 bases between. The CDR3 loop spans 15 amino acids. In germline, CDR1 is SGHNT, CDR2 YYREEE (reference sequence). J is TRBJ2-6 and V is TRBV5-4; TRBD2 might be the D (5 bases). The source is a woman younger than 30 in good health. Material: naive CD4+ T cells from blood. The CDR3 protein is CASSLVASGANVLTF. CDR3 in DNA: TGTGCCAGCAGCTTGGTAGCGTCTGGGGCCAACGTCCTGACTTTC.